This is a list of T cell receptor beta chains from one sample in a study of monozygotic twins with inflammatory bowel disease. TCRdb reanalyzed the 5' RACE reads and collapses them to one entry per CDR3 protein, without DNA. This table lists approximately 330,000 distinct CDR3 sequences. Sequenced input: blood. The receptor source for this set is a human donor with ulcerative colitis or Crohn's disease, or a healthy co-twin of an affected twin (not recorded which). CDR3s include the opening cysteine and the closing phenylalanine or tryptophan.

J,V,CDR3
TRBJ2-3,TRBV2,CASSARGLSTDTQYF
TRBJ2-2,TRBV7-2,CASTLGSGRELFF
TRBJ1-1,TRBV7-2,CASSFRGRSRGSEAFF
TRBJ2-7,TRBV20-1,CSAGLTGGSYEQYF
TRBJ1-2,TRBV11-2,CASSLDYGTNYGYTF
TRBJ2-7,TRBV29-1,CSVTGTGNHEQYF
TRBJ1-1,TRBV5-1,CVSSSGLEQPNEAFF
TRBJ2-5,TRBV5-1,CASSAALLGETQYF
TRBJ1-5,TRBV24-1,CATSDTDRGGHNQPQHF
TRBJ2-3,TRBV20-1,CSAKGLAGGSSTDTQYF
TRBJ2-1,TRBV5-1,CASSGGAAGTGNPLAFF
TRBJ1-6,TRBV4-3,CASSQGRPDSPLHF